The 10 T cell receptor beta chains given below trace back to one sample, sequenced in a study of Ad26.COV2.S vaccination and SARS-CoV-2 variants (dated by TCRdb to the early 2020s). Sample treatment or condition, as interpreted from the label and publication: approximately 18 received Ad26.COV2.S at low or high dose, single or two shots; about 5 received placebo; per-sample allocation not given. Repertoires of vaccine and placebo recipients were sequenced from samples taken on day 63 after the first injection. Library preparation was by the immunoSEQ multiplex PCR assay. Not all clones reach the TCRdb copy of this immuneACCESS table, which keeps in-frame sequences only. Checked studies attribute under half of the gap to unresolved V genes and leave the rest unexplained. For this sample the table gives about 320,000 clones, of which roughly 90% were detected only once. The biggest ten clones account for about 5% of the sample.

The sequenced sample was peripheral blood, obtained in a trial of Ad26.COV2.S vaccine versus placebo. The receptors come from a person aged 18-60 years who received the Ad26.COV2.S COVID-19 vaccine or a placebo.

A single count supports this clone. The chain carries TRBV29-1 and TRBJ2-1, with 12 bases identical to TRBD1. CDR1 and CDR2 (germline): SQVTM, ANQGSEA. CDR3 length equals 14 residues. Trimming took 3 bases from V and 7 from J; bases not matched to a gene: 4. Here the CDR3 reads CSVEGQGARNEQFF. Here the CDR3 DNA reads TGCAGCGTTGAGGGACAGGGGGCGCGTAATGAGCAGTTCTTC.

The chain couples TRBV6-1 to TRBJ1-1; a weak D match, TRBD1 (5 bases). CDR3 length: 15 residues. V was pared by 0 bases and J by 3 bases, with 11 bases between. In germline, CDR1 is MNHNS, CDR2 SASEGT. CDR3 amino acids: CASSEAGDRDTEAFF. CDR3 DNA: TGTGCCAGCAGTGAAGCGGGGGATCGGGACACTGAAGCTTTCTTT.

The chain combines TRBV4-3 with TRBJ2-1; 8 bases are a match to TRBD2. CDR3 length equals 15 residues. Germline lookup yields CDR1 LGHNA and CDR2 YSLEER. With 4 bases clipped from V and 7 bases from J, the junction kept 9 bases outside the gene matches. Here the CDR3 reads CASSPREREFNEQFF. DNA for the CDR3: TGCGCCAGCAGCCCTCGGGAGCGGGAGTTTAATGAGCAGTTCTTC.

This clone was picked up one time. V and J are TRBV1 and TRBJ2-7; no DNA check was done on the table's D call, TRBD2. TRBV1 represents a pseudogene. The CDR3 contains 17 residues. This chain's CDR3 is CTSSQEELAGSSYEQYV. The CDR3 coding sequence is TGCACCAGCAGCCAAGAGGAACTAGCGGGAAGCTCCTACGAGCAGTACGTC.

DNA for the CDR3: TGCGCCAGCAGCCCGGGACAGTGGAGCTCTGGAAACACCATATATTTT. It translates to CASSPGQWSSGNTIYF. V usage is TRBV4-3 and J usage is TRBJ1-3; 7 bases align to TRBD1. The CDR3 spans 16 residues. Trimming took 4 bases from V and 0 from J; bases not matched to a gene: 6. Germline V gene data show CDR1 as LGHNA and CDR2 as YSLEER.

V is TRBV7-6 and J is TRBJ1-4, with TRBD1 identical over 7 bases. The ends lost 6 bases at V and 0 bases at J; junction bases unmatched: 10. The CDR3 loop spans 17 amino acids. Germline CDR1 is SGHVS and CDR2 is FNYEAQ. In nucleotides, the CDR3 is TGTGCCAGCAGTGCCACAGGGGAGGGTGCAACTAATGAAAAACTGTTTTTT. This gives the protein CASSATGEGATNEKLFF.

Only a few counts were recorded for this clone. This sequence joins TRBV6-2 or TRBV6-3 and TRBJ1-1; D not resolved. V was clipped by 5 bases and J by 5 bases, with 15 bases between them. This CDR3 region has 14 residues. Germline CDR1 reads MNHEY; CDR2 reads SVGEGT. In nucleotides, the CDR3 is TGTGCCAGCAGTCACCCGCCCGAAATGACTGAAGCTTTCTTT. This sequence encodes CASSHPPEMTEAFF.

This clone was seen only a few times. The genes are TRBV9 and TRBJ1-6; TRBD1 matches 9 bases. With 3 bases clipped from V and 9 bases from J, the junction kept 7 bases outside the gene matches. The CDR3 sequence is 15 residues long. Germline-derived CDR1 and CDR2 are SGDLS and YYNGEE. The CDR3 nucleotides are TGTGCCAGCAGCGCTCAGGGACAGGGAACTTCACCCCTCCACTTT. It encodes CASSAQGQGTSPLHF. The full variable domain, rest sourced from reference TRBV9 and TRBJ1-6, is DSGVTQTPKHLITATGQRVTLRCSPRSGDLSVYWYQQSLDQGLQFLIQYYNGEERAKGNILERFSAQQFPDLHSELNLSSLELGDSALYFCASSAQGQGTSPLHFGNGTRLTVT.

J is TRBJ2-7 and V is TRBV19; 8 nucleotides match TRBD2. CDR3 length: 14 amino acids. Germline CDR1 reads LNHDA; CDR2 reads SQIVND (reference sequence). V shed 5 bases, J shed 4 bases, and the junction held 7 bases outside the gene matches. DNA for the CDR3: TGTGCCAGTAGTGTAAGCGGGGGTATTTACGAGCAGTACTTC. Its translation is CASSVSGGIYEQYF. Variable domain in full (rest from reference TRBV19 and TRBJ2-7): DGGITQSPKYLFRKEGQNVTLSCEQNLNHDAMYWYRQDPGQGLRLIYYSQIVNDFQKGDIAEGYSVSREKKESFPLTVTSAQKNPTAFYLCASSVSGGIYEQYFGPGTRLTVT.

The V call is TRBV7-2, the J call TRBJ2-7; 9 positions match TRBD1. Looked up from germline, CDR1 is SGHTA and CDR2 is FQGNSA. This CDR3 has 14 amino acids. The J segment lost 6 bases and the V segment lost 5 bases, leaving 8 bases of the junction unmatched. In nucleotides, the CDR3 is TGTGCCAGCAGCCCGGGGACAGGGTTACTCGAGCAGTACTTC. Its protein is CASSPGTGLLEQYF.